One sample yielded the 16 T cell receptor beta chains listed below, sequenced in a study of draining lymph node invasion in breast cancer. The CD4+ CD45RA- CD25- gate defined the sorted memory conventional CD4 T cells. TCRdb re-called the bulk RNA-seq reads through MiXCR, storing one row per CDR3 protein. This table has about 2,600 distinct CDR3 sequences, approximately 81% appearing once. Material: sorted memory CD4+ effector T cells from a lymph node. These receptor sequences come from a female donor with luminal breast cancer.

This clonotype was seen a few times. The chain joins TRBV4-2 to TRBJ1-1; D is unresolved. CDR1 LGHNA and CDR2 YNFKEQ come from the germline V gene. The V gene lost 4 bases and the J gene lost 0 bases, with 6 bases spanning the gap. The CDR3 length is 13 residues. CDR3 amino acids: CASSPTVNTEAFF. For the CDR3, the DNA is TGTGCCAGCAGCCCCACGGTGAACACTGAAGCTTTCTTT.

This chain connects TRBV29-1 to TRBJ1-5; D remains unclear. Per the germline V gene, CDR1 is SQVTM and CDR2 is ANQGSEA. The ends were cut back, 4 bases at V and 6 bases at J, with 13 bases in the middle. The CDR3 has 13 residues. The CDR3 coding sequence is TGCAGCGTTGTGATCGTTACTGGTCAGCCCCAGCATTTT. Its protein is CSVVIVTGQPQHF.

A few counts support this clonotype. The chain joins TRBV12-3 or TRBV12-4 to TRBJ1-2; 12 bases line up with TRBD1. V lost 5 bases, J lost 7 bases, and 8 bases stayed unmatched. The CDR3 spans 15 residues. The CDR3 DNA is TGTGCCAGCAGTCCCGGGACAGGGGGCGGCGGTGGCTACACCTTC. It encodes CASSPGTGGGGGYTF.

CDR3 protein: CASSGRPQHF. In DNA, the CDR3 is TGTGCCAGCAGTGGACGGCCCCAGCATTTT. This chain uses TRBV6-1 with TRBJ1-5; D unresolved. Trimming removed 4 bases from V and 9 bases from J, with 4 bases in between. This CDR3 contains 10 residues. Germline V gene lookup returns CDR1 MNHNS and CDR2 SASEGT.

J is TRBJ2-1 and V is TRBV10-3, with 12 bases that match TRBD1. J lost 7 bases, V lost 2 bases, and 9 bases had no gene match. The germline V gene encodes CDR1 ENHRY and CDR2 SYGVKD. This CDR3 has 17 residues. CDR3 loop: CAISETLGQGATNEQFF. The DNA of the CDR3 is TGTGCCATCAGTGAGACGCTGGGACAGGGGGCTACTAATGAGCAGTTCTTC.

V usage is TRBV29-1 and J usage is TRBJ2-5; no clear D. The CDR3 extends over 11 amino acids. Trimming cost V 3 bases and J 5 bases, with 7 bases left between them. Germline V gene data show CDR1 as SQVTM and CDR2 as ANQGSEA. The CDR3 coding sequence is TGCAGCGTTGATGTGGGGGAGACCCAGTACTTC. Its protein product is CSVDVGETQYF.

CDR3 coding DNA: TGTGCCAGCAGCGTAGCGCGGAAGAACACTGAAGCTTTCTTT. Amino acid sequence: CASSVARKNTEAFF. The V and J genes are TRBV9 and TRBJ1-1; D is ambiguous. There are 14 residues in the CDR3. Looked up from germline, CDR1 is SGDLS and CDR2 is YYNGEE. V was trimmed by 0 bases and J by 1 base, leaving 7 bases between them.

The CDR3 DNA sequence: TGTGCCAGCAGTTTATGGACAGGGGAAGAGACCCAGTACTTC. It is translated as CASSLWTGEETQYF. The chain is built from TRBV28 and TRBJ2-5, with 8 bases aligning to TRBD1. Germline V CDR1 and CDR2: MDHEN, SYDVKM. J was trimmed by 3 bases and V by 0 bases; bases with no gene match: 0. The CDR3 runs to 14 residues.

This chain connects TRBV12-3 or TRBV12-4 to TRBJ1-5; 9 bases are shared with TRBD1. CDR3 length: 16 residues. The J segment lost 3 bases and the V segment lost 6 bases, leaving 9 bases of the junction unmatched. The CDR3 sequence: CASSPGTGFDNQPQHF. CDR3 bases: TGTGCCAGCAGCCCTGGGACAGGGTTCGACAATCAGCCCCAGCATTTT.

DNA for the CDR3: TGCAGTGCTAGAGATGGTGCGGGGGGCTACGAGCAGTACTTC. Its protein product is CSARDGAGGYEQYF. This rearrangement joins TRBV20-1 to TRBJ2-7, with TRBD2 identical over 8 bases. Germline V gene lookup returns CDR1 DFQATT and CDR2 SNEGSKA (reference sequence). This CDR3 is 14 amino acids long. J was trimmed by 3 bases and V by 0 bases; bases with no gene match: 4.

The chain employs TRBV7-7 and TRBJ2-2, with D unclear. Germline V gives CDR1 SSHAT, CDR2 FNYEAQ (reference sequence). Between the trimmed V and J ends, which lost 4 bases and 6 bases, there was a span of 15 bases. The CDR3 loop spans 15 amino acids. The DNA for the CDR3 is TGTGCCAGCAGCTCCAGCAGCTCGGCGCCCGGGGAGCTGTTTTTT. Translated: CASSSSSSAPGELFF.

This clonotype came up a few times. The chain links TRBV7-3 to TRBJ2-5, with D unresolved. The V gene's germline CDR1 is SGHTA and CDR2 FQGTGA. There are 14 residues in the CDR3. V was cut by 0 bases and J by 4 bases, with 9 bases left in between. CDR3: CASSLTGSRETQYF. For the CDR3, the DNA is TGTGCCAGCAGCTTAACGGGCAGTCGAGAGACCCAGTACTTC.

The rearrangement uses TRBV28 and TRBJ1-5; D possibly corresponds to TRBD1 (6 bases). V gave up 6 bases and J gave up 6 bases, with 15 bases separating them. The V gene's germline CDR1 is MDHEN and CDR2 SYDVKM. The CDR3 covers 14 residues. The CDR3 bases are TGTGCCAGCAGCTCCGGACAGCCCCGTCAGCCCCAGCATTTT. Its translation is CASSSGQPRQPQHF.

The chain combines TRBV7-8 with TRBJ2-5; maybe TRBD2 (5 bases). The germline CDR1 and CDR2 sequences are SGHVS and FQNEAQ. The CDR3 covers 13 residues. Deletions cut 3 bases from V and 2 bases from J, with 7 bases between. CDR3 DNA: TGTGCCAGCAGCTTCAAGCGGCAAGAGACCCAGTACTTC. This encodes CASSFKRQETQYF. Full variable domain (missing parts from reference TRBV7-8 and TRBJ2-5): GAGVSQSPRYKVAKRGQDVALRCDPISGHVSLFWYQQALGQGPEFLTYFQNEAQLDKSGLPSDRFFAERPEGSVSTLKIQRTQQEDSAVYLCASSFKRQETQYFGPGTRLLVL.

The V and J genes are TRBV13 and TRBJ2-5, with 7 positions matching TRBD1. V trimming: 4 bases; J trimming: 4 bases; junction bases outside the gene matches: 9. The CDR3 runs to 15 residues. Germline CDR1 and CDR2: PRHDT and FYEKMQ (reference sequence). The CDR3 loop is CASSSYGTEGETQYF. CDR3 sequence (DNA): TGTGCCAGCAGCTCCTACGGGACAGAAGGAGAGACCCAGTACTTC.

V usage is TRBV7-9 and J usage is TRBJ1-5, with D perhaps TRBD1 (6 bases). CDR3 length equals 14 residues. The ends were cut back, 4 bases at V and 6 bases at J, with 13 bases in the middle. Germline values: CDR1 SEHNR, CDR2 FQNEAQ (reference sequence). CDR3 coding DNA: TGTGCCAGCAGCTCAGCGGGGGGGCCTCAGCCCCAGCATTTT. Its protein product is CASSSAGGPQPQHF.